This T cell receptor (beta chain) was obtained from a study of blood T cell repertoires in COVID-19. The overall study: The United States, Italy and Spain were the sources of the acute and convalescent COVID-19 samples. T cells, B-cell-depleted T cells, or PBMCs provided the cDNA or gDNA that served as material.

The CDR3 consists of 15 residues. V lost 4 bases to trimming and J lost 0 bases, with 13 bases between them. CDR1 and CDR2 (germline): SGHTS, YDEGEE. Profiling relied on immunoSEQ multiplex PCR, and the TCRdb table lists in-frame clones only, not all of them. The data contain 200,000 or so clones, roughly 80% of them seen just once; the ten biggest clones take up roughly a sixth. The chain is built from TRBV5-8 and TRBJ2-5; a weak D match, TRBD1 (5 bases). This receptor was obtained from a man aged 55 to 70 with active or convalescent COVID-19. What was sequenced was peripheral blood. The CDR3 here is CASSADIRYQETQYF. Written as DNA, the CDR3 is TGTGCCAGCAGCGCGGACATTAGGTACCAAGAGACCCAGTACTTC.